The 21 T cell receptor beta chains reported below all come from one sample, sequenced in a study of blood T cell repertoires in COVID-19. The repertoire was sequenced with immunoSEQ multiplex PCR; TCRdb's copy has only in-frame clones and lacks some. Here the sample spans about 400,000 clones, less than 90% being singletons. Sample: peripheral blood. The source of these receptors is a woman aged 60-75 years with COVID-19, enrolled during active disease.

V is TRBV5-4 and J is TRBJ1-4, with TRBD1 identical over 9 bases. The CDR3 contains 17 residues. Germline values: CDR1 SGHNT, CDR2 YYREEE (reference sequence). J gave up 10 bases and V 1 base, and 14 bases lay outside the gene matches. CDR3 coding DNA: TGTGCCAGCAGCTTGTTGACGGGACAGGGTGGAAGGGGAAAACTGTTTTTT. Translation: CASSLLTGQGGRGKLFF.

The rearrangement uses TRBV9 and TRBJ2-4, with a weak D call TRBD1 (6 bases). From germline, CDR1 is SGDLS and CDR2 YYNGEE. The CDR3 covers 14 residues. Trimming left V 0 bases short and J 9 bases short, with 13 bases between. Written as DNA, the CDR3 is TGTGCCAGCAGCGTAGGAGGGGGTGTGGGCATTCAGTACTTC. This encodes CASSVGGGVGIQYF.

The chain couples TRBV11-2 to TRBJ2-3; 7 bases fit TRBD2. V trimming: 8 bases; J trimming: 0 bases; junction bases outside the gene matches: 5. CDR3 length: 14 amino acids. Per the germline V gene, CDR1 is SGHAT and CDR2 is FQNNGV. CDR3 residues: CASQRAGSTDTQYF. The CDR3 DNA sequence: TGTGCCAGCCAGCGAGCGGGGAGCACAGATACGCAGTATTTT.

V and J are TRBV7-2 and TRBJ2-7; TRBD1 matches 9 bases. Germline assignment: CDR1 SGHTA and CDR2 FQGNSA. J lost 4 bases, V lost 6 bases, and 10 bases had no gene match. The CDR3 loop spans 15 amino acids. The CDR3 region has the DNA TGTGCCAGCAGACCCAGGGGGACAGGGCTGTACGAGCAGTACTTC. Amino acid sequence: CASRPRGTGLYEQYF.

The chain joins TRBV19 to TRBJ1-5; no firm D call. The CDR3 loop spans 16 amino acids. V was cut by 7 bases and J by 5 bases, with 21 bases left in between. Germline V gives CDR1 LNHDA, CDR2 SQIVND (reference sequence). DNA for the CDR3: TGTGCCAGTACCCTGAAAGGTAATCGGGGAGATCAGCCCCAGCATTTT. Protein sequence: CASTLKGNRGDQPQHF.

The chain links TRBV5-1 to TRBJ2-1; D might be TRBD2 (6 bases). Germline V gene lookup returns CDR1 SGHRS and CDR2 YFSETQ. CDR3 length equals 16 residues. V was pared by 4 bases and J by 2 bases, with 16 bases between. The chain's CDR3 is CASSAKPGLPYNEQFF. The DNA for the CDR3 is TGCGCCAGCAGCGCCAAGCCGGGACTTCCCTACAATGAGCAGTTCTTC.

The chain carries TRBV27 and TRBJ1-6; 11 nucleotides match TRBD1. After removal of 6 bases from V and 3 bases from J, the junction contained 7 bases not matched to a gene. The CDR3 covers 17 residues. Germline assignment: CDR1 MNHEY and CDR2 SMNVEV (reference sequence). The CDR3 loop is CASRNRTGGLYNSPLHF. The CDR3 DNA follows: TGTGCCAGCAGGAACAGGACAGGGGGCCTCTATAATTCACCCCTCCACTTT.

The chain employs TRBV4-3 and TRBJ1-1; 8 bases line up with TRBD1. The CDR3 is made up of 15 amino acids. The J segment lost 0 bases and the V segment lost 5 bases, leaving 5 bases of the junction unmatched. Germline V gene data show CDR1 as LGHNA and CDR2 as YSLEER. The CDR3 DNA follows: TGCGCCAGCAGCTCATGGACAGGGATGAACACTGAAGCTTTCTTT. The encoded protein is CASSSWTGMNTEAFF.

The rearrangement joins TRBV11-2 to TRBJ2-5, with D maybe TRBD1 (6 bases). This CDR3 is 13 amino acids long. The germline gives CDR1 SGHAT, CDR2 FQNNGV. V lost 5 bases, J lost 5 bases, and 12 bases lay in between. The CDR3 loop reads CASSNDRSETQYF. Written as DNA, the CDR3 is TGTGCCAGCAGCAATGACAGGAGCGAGACCCAGTACTTC.

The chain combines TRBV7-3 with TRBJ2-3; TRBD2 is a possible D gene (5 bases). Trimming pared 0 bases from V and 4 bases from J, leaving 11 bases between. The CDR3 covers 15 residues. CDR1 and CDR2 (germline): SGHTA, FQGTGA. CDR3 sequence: CASSLTSDTPDTQYF. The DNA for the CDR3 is TGTGCCAGCAGCTTAACTAGCGACACGCCAGATACGCAGTATTTT.

CDR3 loop: CASSLSRVQGLAYEQYF. Written as DNA, the CDR3 is TGTGCCAGCAGCTTATCACGGGTACAGGGTTTAGCCTACGAGCAGTACTTC. V and J are TRBV11-2 and TRBJ2-7, with D possibly matching TRBD1 (6 bases). Trimming removed 2 bases from V and 2 bases from J, with 19 bases in between. The CDR3 is 17 amino acids. Germline V CDR1 and CDR2: SGHAT, FQNNGV.

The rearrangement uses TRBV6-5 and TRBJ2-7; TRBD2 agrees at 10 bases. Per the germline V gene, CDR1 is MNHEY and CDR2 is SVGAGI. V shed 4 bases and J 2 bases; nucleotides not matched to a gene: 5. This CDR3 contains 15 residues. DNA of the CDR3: TGTGCCAGCAGTTCCCGGACTAGCGGAACCTACGAGCAGTACTTC. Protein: CASSSRTSGTYEQYF.

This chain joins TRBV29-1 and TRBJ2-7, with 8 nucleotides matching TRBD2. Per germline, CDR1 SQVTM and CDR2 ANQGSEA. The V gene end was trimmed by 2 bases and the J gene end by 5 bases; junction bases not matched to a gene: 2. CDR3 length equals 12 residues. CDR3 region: CSVEKAGDEQYF. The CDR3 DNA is TGCAGCGTTGAAAAAGCGGGGGACGAGCAGTACTTC.

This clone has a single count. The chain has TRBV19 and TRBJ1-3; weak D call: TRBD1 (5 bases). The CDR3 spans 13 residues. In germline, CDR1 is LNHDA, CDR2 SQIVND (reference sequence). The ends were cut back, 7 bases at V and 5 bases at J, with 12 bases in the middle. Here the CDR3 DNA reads TGTGCCAGTATACAGACAGACCGAAACACCATATATTTT. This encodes CASIQTDRNTIYF.

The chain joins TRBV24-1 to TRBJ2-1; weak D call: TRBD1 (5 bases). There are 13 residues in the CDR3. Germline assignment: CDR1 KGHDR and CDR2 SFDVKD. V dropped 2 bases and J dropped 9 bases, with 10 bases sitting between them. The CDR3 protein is CATSDSRQGEQFF. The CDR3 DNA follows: TGTGCCACCAGTGATTCACGGCAGGGTGAGCAGTTCTTC.

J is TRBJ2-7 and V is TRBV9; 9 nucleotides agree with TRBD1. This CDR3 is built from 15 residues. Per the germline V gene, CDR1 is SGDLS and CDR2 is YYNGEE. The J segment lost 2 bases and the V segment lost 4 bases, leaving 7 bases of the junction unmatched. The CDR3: CASSPRGQGTYEQYF. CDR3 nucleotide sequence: TGTGCCAGCAGCCCCCGGGGACAGGGCACCTACGAGCAGTACTTC.

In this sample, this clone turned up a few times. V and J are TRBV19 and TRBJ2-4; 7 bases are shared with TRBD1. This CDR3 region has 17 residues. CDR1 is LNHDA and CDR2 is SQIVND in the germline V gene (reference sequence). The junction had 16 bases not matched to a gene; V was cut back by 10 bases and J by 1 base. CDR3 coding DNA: TGTGCCAACCTTCGACCCCTAGACAGGGCTGCCAAAAACATTCAGTACTTC. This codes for CANLRPLDRAAKNIQYF. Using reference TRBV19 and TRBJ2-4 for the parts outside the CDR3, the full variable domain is DGGITQSPKYLFRKEGQNVTLSCEQNLNHDAMYWYRQDPGQGLRLIYYSQIVNDFQKGDIAEGYSVSREKKESFPLTVTSAQKNPTAFYLCANLRPLDRAAKNIQYFGAGTRLSVL.

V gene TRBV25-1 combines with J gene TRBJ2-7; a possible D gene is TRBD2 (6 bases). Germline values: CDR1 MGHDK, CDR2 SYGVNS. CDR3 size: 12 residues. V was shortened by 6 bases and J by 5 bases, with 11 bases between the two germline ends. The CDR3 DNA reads TGTGCCAGCAGGTCGGGAGTCCACGAGCAGTACTTC. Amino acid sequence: CASRSGVHEQYF.

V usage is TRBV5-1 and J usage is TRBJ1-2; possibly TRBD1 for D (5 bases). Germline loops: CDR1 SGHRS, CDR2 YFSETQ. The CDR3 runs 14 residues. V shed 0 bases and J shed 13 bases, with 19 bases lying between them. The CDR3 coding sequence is TGCGCCAGCAGCTTGGAGTCGGGGGAGTTGGCGATCACCTTC. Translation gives CASSLESGELAITF.

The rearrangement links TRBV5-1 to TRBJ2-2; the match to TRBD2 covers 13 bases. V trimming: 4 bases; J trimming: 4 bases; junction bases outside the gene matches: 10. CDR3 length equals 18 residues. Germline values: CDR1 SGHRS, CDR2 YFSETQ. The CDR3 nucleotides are TGCGCCAGCAGCCCAAGGCCCGGGACTAGCGGGGTCACCGGGGAGCTGTTTTTT. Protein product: CASSPRPGTSGVTGELFF.

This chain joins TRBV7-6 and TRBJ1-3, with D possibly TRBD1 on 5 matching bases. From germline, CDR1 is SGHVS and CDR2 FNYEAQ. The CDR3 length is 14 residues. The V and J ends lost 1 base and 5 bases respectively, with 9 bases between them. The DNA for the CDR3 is TGTGCCAGCAGCTTAGGGGAGGGGCGAAACACCATATATTTT. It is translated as CASSLGEGRNTIYF.